This entry lists 11 T cell receptor beta chains sequenced from one sample in a study of shared clonotypes between healthy human individuals. Sequencing used immunoSEQ multiplex PCR; TCRdb keeps in-frame clones, though not all of them. Seen here are roughly 110,000 clones, 55% to 70% observed once, and the top ten hold roughly a quarter. Specimen: memory CD8+ T cells sorted from blood. Subset specified: CD45RO+ cells pooled with CCR7-negative TemRA cells. The receptors come from a young woman in good health.

The chain couples TRBV9 to TRBJ1-1; TRBD1 matches 7 bases. Germline V gene data show CDR1 as SGDLS and CDR2 as YYNGEE. Trimming at V came to 4 bases and at J to 4 bases, leaving 7 bases not matched to a gene. The CDR3 consists of 14 residues. The CDR3 coding sequence is TGTGCCAGCAGCCCGGGGACAGCTGTCACTGAAGCTTTCTTT. Its protein is CASSPGTAVTEAFF.

This clone has more than one count but fewer than ten. The DNA of the CDR3 is TGTGCCAGCGCCGGGATCCTGGGCTACACCTTC. Translation gives CASAGILGYTF. The chain combines TRBV7-8 with TRBJ1-2; D remains unclear. V lost 8 bases and J 8 bases, leaving 12 bases between the germline ends. The CDR3 covers 11 residues. Per germline, CDR1 SGHVS and CDR2 FQNEAQ.

This chain joins TRBV5-1 and TRBJ2-7; tentative D call: TRBD2 (5 bases). Trimming stripped 2 bases from V and 0 bases from J, with 12 bases between. Germline V gene sequence: CDR1 SGHRS, CDR2 YFSETQ. The CDR3 is 15 residues long. CDR3 bases: TGCGCCAGCAGCTTCTACGGGGAAACCTCCTACGAGCAGTACTTC. Translated: CASSFYGETSYEQYF.

The CDR3 DNA reads TGTGCCAGCAGTGCGACAGGAGAGAACGATGAGCAGTTCTTC. This codes for CASSATGENDEQFF. The chain links TRBV6-4 to TRBJ2-1, with a tentative D call TRBD1 (6 bases). Germline V gives CDR1 MRHNA, CDR2 SNTAGT. V shed 4 bases and J shed 8 bases, with 15 bases lying between them. The CDR3 has 14 amino acids.

This chain uses TRBV10-3 with TRBJ2-3; 9 nucleotides match TRBD1. The germline V gene has CDR1 ENHRY and CDR2 SYGVKD. The CDR3 covers 16 residues. The trim removed 4 bases at V and 4 bases at J, leaving 9 bases unmatched. CDR3 amino acids: CAISAAGTGYADTQYF. In DNA, the CDR3 is TGTGCCATCAGTGCCGCCGGGACAGGGTACGCAGATACGCAGTATTTT.

The V gene is TRBV11-1, the J gene TRBJ1-1; D is possibly TRBD1 (6 bases). The V end was cut by 5 bases, the J end by 6 bases, with 13 bases between. The CDR3 is made up of 13 amino acids. Germline CDR1 and CDR2: SGHAT and FQDESV (reference sequence). The CDR3 spells CASSHGGGPEAFF. CDR3 DNA: TGTGCCAGCAGCCACGGCGGGGGCCCTGAAGCTTTCTTT.

This clone was seen more than once but under ten times. V usage is TRBV2 and J usage is TRBJ2-7; D may be TRBD1 or TRBD2 (5 bases each). Germline values: CDR1 SNHLY, CDR2 FYNNEI. The ends were cut back, 0 bases at V and 3 bases at J, with 12 bases in the middle. The CDR3 has 15 amino acids. CDR3 in amino acids: CASSEAGGSNYEQYF. The CDR3 nucleotides are TGTGCCAGCAGTGAAGCTGGGGGATCAAACTACGAGCAGTACTTC.

The chain is built from TRBV5-5 and TRBJ1-5, with D uncertain. The germline V and J ends were trimmed by 2 bases and 0 bases, with 3 bases remaining between them. In germline, CDR1 is SGHKS, CDR2 YYEKEE (reference sequence). The CDR3 totals 13 residues. The CDR3 loop is CASSFGSNQPQHF. In DNA form, the CDR3 reads TGTGCCAGCAGCTTCGGTAGCAATCAGCCCCAGCATTTT.

The chain is built from TRBV27 and TRBJ1-3; tentative D call: TRBD1 (6 bases). This CDR3 comprises 14 residues. Germline CDR1 reads MNHEY; CDR2 reads SMNVEV (reference sequence). V shed 4 bases and J shed 8 bases, with 15 bases lying between them. The CDR3 nucleotides read TGTGCCAGCAGTTCATCAGGGGCTTTACACACCATATATTTT. Protein: CASSSSGALHTIYF.

This clone showed up many times. The chain is built from TRBV15 and TRBJ1-5, with TRBD1 matching over 8 bases. The CDR3 has 15 residues. Germline-derived CDR1 and CDR2 are LNHNV and YYDKDF (reference sequence). V lost 0 bases to trimming and J lost 6 bases; unmatched junction nucleotides: 4. The CDR3 DNA sequence: TGTGCCACCAGCAGAGATCTGCAGGGGGCTCAGCCCCAGCATTTT. This encodes CATSRDLQGAQPQHF.

The chain links TRBV29-1 to TRBJ2-7; D is ambiguous. Trimming stripped 5 bases from V and 6 bases from J, with 14 bases between. CDR1 SQVTM and CDR2 ANQGSEA come from the germline V gene. The CDR3 has 12 amino acids. CDR3 sequence reads: CSVLGRLSEQYF. The CDR3, as DNA: TGCAGCGTTCTAGGCAGGCTGAGCGAGCAGTACTTC.